Each of the 29 T cell receptor beta chains below was sequenced from the same sample in a study of shared clonotypes between healthy human individuals. Profiling relied on immunoSEQ multiplex PCR, and the TCRdb table lists in-frame clones only, not all of them. The sample has over 2 million clones; roughly 96% are singletons. The sequenced material came from naive CD4+ T cells sorted from blood. The subset is: CD45RA+ positively selected. The receptors were gathered from a man between 18 and 29 years old in good health.

V and J are TRBV10-2 and TRBJ1-2; TRBD1 matches at 7 bases. The germline CDR1 and CDR2 sequences are WSHSY and SAAADI. J was trimmed by 8 bases and V by 7 bases; bases with no gene match: 10. CDR3 length equals 13 residues. The CDR3 DNA follows: TGCGCCAGCAAGGACCGCACAGGGGACGGCTACACCTTC. This encodes CASKDRTGDGYTF.

The chain combines TRBV2 with TRBJ1-2, with 7 bases identical to TRBD1. The junction had 11 bases not matched to a gene; V was cut back by 2 bases and J by 5 bases. Germline V gene sequence: CDR1 SNHLY, CDR2 FYNNEI. CDR3 size: 16 residues. The CDR3 DNA sequence: TGTGCCAGCAGTGAATCAACCAGGGGGGGGCCATATGGCTACACCTTC. It yields the protein CASSESTRGGPYGYTF.

Turning to this clone: A much bigger clone sits one base away, suggesting this may be a read error. Other nucleotide sequences in the sample specify the same CDR3. J is TRBJ1-2 and V is TRBV2; D is uncertain. The CDR3 is 13 residues long. The germline gives CDR1 SNHLY, CDR2 FYNNEI. The CDR3 sequence is CASSEAENYGYTF. The CDR3 DNA reads as TGTGCCAGCAGTGAAGCCGAAAACTATGGCTACACCTTT.

The chain has TRBV5-5 and TRBJ1-5; D uncertain. CDR3 size: 14 residues. Trimming removed 0 bases at V and 4 bases at J, with 8 bases between. Germline V gene sequence: CDR1 SGHKS, CDR2 YYEKEE (reference sequence). For the CDR3, the DNA is TGTGCCAGCAGCTTGGTGACCGAAAATCAGCCCCAGCATTTT. Translated, it gives CASSLVTENQPQHF. Looking up the rest from reference TRBV5-5 and TRBJ1-5 gives the full variable domain: DAGVTQSPTHLIKTRGQQVTLRCSPISGHKSVSWYQQVLGQGPQFIFQYYEKEERGRGNFPDRFSARQFPNYSSELNVNALLLGDSALYLCASSLVTENQPQHFGDGTRLSIL.

This clone was detected only once. The chain carries TRBV7-6 and TRBJ2-7; D is unclear. There are 14 residues in the CDR3. Germline lookup yields CDR1 SGHVS and CDR2 FNYEAQ. The V and J ends lost 2 bases and 0 bases respectively, with 8 bases between them. The CDR3 coding sequence is TGTGCCAGCAGCTTATGGGAAAGCTCCTACGAGCAGTACTTC. Its translation: CASSLWESSYEQYF.

This rearrangement joins TRBV11-1 to TRBJ1-4; D remains ambiguous. With 5 bases removed from V and 0 bases from J, the gap between germline ends came to 16 bases. CDR1 is SGHAT, CDR2 FQDESV, per germline (reference sequence). The CDR3 runs 17 residues. The chain's CDR3 is CASSNGRSEPTNEKLFF. Here the CDR3 DNA reads TGTGCCAGCAGCAACGGGAGGTCAGAACCAACTAATGAAAAACTGTTTTTT. The whole variable domain, filled in from reference TRBV11-1 and TRBJ1-4, reads EAEVAQSPRYKITEKSQAVAFWCDPISGHATLYWYRQILGQGPELLVQFQDESVVDDSQLPKDRFSAERLKGVDSTLKIQPAELGDSAMYLCASSNGRSEPTNEKLFFGSGTQLSVL.

The V call is TRBV28, the J call TRBJ2-7, with D tentatively TRBD2 (6 bases). This CDR3 is built from 12 residues. Trimming stripped 7 bases from V and 7 bases from J, with 14 bases between. The germline gives CDR1 MDHEN, CDR2 SYDVKM. The CDR3: CASTGLGREQYF. As DNA, the CDR3 is TGTGCCAGCACCGGGCTGGGGAGGGAGCAGTACTTC.

This clone was seen only once. This chain joins TRBV12-5 and TRBJ1-1; D gene ambiguous. The CDR3 is made up of 13 amino acids. V lost 5 bases to trimming and J lost 10 bases, with 17 bases between them. CDR1 and CDR2 from the germline V gene are LGHNT and FRNRAP. The CDR3: CASGNSVNRVAFF. DNA for the CDR3: TGTGCTAGTGGTAACAGTGTCAACCGGGTAGCTTTCTTT.

The V gene is TRBV10-3, the J gene TRBJ2-3; the match to TRBD2 covers 10 bases. Germline CDR1 and CDR2: ENHRY and SYGVKD. This CDR3 has 14 residues. V lost 11 bases and J lost 3; bases outside the gene matches: 8. The CDR3 loop is CASKREGLTDTQYF. In DNA form, the CDR3 reads TGTGCCTCGAAGCGGGAGGGCCTTACAGATACGCAGTATTTT.

The chain uses TRBV27 and TRBJ2-3; D not resolved. Trimming pared 1 base from V and 0 bases from J, leaving 5 bases between. Per the germline V gene, CDR1 is MNHEY and CDR2 is SMNVEV (reference sequence). CDR3 size: 14 residues. CDR3 DNA: TGTGCCAGCAGTTTATTTCGGAGCACAGATACGCAGTATTTT. It specifies CASSLFRSTDTQYF.

The chain recombines TRBV7-6 with TRBJ2-7, with a weak D call TRBD1 (6 bases). The CDR3 is 17 amino acids. Germline CDR1 is SGHVS and CDR2 is FNYEAQ. Trimming stripped 1 base from V and 3 bases from J, with 19 bases between. The CDR3 region is CASSLGERQAEGYEQYF. CDR3 sequence (DNA): TGTGCCAGCAGCTTAGGGGAACGACAGGCCGAAGGCTACGAGCAGTACTTC.

The CDR3 spells CASSLNPTDMRETQYF. In DNA, the CDR3 is TGCGCCAGCAGCTTGAATCCGACCGACATGAGGGAGACCCAGTACTTC. The V gene is TRBV5-1, the J gene TRBJ2-5; no clear D gene. V was pared by 1 base and J by 5 bases, with 18 bases between. Germline V CDR1 and CDR2: SGHRS, YFSETQ. The CDR3 has 16 residues.

The chain recombines TRBV6-1 with TRBJ1-4, with D maybe TRBD1 (6 bases). CDR1 and CDR2 (germline): MNHNS, SASEGT. Trimming stripped 6 bases from V and 6 bases from J, with 14 bases between. The CDR3 totals 14 residues. DNA for the CDR3: TGTGCCAGCAGACTACTAGGGGGAGATGAAAAACTGTTTTTT. Translation gives CASRLLGGDEKLFF.

The chain employs TRBV12-5 and TRBJ2-5; D unclear. V dropped 6 bases and J dropped 4 bases, with 12 bases sitting between them. The CDR3 length is 13 residues. Germline CDR1 LGHNT, CDR2 FRNRAP. The CDR3: CASGPALGETQYF. CDR3 nucleotides: TGTGCTAGTGGCCCCGCCCTCGGAGAGACCCAGTACTTC.

Details on this clone: Within the sample, other DNA sequences also encode this same CDR3. V gene TRBV20-1 combines with J gene TRBJ2-3; no clear D. The CDR3 totals 10 residues. Germline CDR1 reads DFQATT; CDR2 reads SNEGSKA (reference sequence). Trimming shortened V by 6 bases and J by 6 bases, and 7 bases separated the two germline ends. Here the CDR3 reads CSAGRDTQYF. DNA for the CDR3: TGCAGTGCCGGCCGGGATACGCAGTATTTT.

The chain has TRBV21-1 and TRBJ1-1; TRBD1, as called in the table, went unchecked against the DNA. TRBV21-1 is given as a pseudogene. This CDR3 contains 15 residues. The CDR3 DNA sequence: TGTGCCAGCAGCCGAGCCCACAGGGACGACACTGAAGCTTTCTTT. Amino acid sequence: CASSRAHRDDTEAFF.

With respect to this clone: Other DNA sequences in this sample translate to the same CDR3. The chain uses TRBV5-1 and TRBJ2-2, with a weak D call TRBD2 (6 bases). This CDR3 comprises 15 residues. CDR1 is SGHRS, CDR2 YFSETQ, per germline. The V gene lost 0 bases and the J gene lost 1 base, with 7 bases spanning the gap. The CDR3, as DNA: TGCGCCAGCAGCTTGGCCGGGGGGAACACCGGGGAGCTGTTTTTT. Amino acids: CASSLAGGNTGELFF.

Worth noting for this clone: Different DNA sequences within this sample yield the same CDR3. The chain carries TRBV13 and TRBJ2-3; 7 bases match TRBD2. Germline trimming cut 5 bases from V and 1 base from J; bases unmatched to any gene: 0. This CDR3 comprises 13 residues. Germline-derived CDR1 and CDR2 are PRHDT and FYEKMQ (reference sequence). The chain's CDR3 is CASSLAGTDTQYF. The CDR3 nucleotides read TGTGCCAGCAGCCTAGCGGGCACAGATACGCAGTATTTT.

The chain couples TRBV28 to TRBJ2-7; D may be TRBD2 (6 bases). Germline loops: CDR1 MDHEN, CDR2 SYDVKM. The CDR3 contains 14 residues. V was shortened by 7 bases and J by 4 bases, with 17 bases between the two germline ends. The DNA of the CDR3 is TGTGCCAGCAACCCCTCCGGGGGAAGGTACGAGCAGTACTTC. This codes for CASNPSGGRYEQYF.

Points on this clone: The junction and the germline gene differ at one end; a read error may be behind it. The V gene is TRBV7-7, the J gene TRBJ1-4; perhaps TRBD1 as D (5 bases). The CDR3 loop spans 12 amino acids. Germline CDR1 and CDR2: SSHAT and FNYEAQ (reference sequence). This CDR3 is CASSRDGKKLFF. For the CDR3, the DNA is TGTGCTAGCAGTCGGGACGGTAAAAAACTGTTTTTT.

The chain carries TRBV2 and TRBJ1-1, with D possibly being TRBD1 (5 bases). There are 15 residues in the CDR3. V lost 6 bases to trimming and J lost 0 bases, with 14 bases between them. Germline V gene sequence: CDR1 SNHLY, CDR2 FYNNEI. In nucleotides, the CDR3 is TGTGCCAGCAGGCGAGCGGGACCGATGAACACTGAAGCTTTCTTT. It specifies CASRRAGPMNTEAFF.

About this clone: In the same sample, other DNA sequences code for this CDR3. This chain connects TRBV5-1 to TRBJ1-3; a weak D match, TRBD1 (5 bases). V lost 1 base to trimming and J lost 0 bases, with 8 bases between them. The CDR3 totals 15 residues. Germline lookup yields CDR1 SGHRS and CDR2 YFSETQ. CDR3 protein: CASSLTGSSGNTIYF. As DNA, the CDR3 is TGCGCCAGCAGCTTGACAGGAAGCTCTGGAAACACCATATATTTT. Looking up the rest from reference TRBV5-1 and TRBJ1-3 gives the full variable domain: KAGVTQTPRYLIKTRGQQVTLSCSPISGHRSVSWYQQTPGQGLQFLFEYFSETQRNKGNFPGRFSGRQFSNSRSEMNVSTLELGDSALYLCASSLTGSSGNTIYFGEGSWLTVV.

The chain combines TRBV30 with TRBJ1-1; D uncertain. Trimming took 2 bases from V and 8 from J, leaving 12 bases between them. Germline V gene lookup returns CDR1 GTSNPN and CDR2 SVGIG (reference sequence). The CDR3 sequence is 12 residues long. The CDR3 protein is CAWSFSQTEAFF. Here the CDR3 DNA reads TGTGCCTGGAGTTTTAGCCAAACAGAAGCTTTCTTT.

CDR3 coding DNA: TGTGCCAGCTCACACGACAGTTATAGCAATCAGCCCCAGCATTTT. This gives the protein CASSHDSYSNQPQHF. The chain links TRBV18 to TRBJ1-5; tentatively, D is TRBD1 (5 bases). The CDR3 consists of 15 residues. With 4 bases removed from V and 0 bases from J, the gap between germline ends came to 10 bases. From germline, CDR1 is KGHSH and CDR2 LQKENI.

V is TRBV25-1 and J is TRBJ2-1, with 8 bases lining up with TRBD2. The V gene end was trimmed by 8 bases and the J gene end by 4 bases; junction bases not matched to a gene: 4. CDR3 size: 13 residues. CDR1 and CDR2 (germline): MGHDK, SYGVNS. For the CDR3, the DNA is TGTGCCAGCCAGGGACTAGGGTACAATGAGCAGTTCTTC. It is translated as CASQGLGYNEQFF.

J is TRBJ2-2 and V is TRBV30, with a tentative D call TRBD2 (6 bases). Trimming took 1 base from V and 5 from J, leaving 11 bases between them. CDR1 and CDR2 from the germline V gene are GTSNPN and SVGIG (reference sequence). This CDR3 region has 14 residues. CDR3 DNA: TGTGCCTGGAGTGCGGGACTCCGAACCGGGGAGCTGTTTTTT. Translated: CAWSAGLRTGELFF.

The chain uses TRBV4-1 and TRBJ1-1; TRBD1 might be the D (5 bases). With 6 bases removed from V and 1 base from J, the gap between germline ends came to 6 bases. CDR1 is MGHRA and CDR2 is YSYEKL in the germline V gene. This CDR3 spans 12 amino acids. The CDR3, as DNA: TGCGCCAGCAGGACAGAGAACACTGAAGCTTTCTTT. This encodes CASRTENTEAFF.

The chain joins TRBV30 to TRBJ2-2, with D tentatively TRBD2 (6 bases). CDR1 is GTSNPN, CDR2 SVGIG, per germline (reference sequence). Trimming removed 0 bases from V and 5 bases from J, with 13 bases in between. The CDR3 consists of 15 residues. The CDR3 region is CAWSVRQEGTGELFF. The CDR3 DNA follows: TGTGCCTGGAGTGTACGGCAGGAGGGAACCGGGGAGCTGTTTTTT.

This clone was found once. The sample holds other DNA sequences that translate to the same CDR3. This chain joins TRBV5-1 and TRBJ2-3; 9 bases are shared with TRBD1. Trimming at V came to 7 bases and at J to 2 bases, leaving 5 bases not matched to a gene. CDR1 is SGHRS, CDR2 YFSETQ, per germline. The CDR3 totals 14 residues. CDR3 loop: CASAGTGLTDTQYF. CDR3 DNA sequence: TGCGCCAGCGCAGGGACAGGGCTCACAGATACGCAGTATTTT.